One sample yielded the 23 T cell receptor beta chains listed below, sequenced in a study of blood T cell repertoires in COVID-19. Repertoires were generated with immunoSEQ multiplex PCR, while TCRdb's copy carries only in-frame clones and drops some. Counted here are around 280,000 clones, 90% occurring once; the ten biggest clones make up 1.5% to 2%. Sequencing was performed on PBMCs or T cells enriched from blood (not recorded which). These receptors originate from a woman under 30 with acute COVID-19.

As regards this clone: Germline is not matched at one junction end, which may reflect a read error. V usage is TRBV27 and J usage is TRBJ1-2, with a possible D match to TRBD1 (5 bases). This CDR3 contains 11 residues. CDR1 and CDR2 from the germline V gene are MNHEY and SMNVEV (reference sequence). DNA for the CDR3: TGTGCCAGCAGTGGGGGGATCGGGATAGCCTTC. Protein: CASSGGIGIAF.

The rearrangement links TRBV29-1 to TRBJ2-7; D not certain. The ends were cut back, 0 bases at V and 3 bases at J, with 15 bases in the middle. Germline lookup yields CDR1 SQVTM and CDR2 ANQGSEA. The CDR3 is made up of 15 amino acids. The CDR3 DNA follows: TGCAGCGTTGAAGATCGCCAGGCCAAAGACTACGAGCAGTACTTC. Amino acids: CSVEDRQAKDYEQYF.

This chain connects TRBV23-1 to TRBJ1-5; D not certain. TRBV23-1 has ORF status, its function being uncertain. CDR3 length equals 11 residues. V gave up 3 bases and J gave up 7 bases, with 4 bases separating them. CDR3 loop: CASSHRQPQHF. The CDR3 nucleotides are TGCGCCAGCAGTCATAGACAGCCCCAGCATTTT.

The rearrangement uses TRBV6-5 and TRBJ2-3; possible D gene TRBD1, 8 bases. The CDR3 loop spans 15 amino acids. Between the trimmed V and J ends, which lost 6 bases and 3 bases, there was a span of 16 bases. Germline lookup yields CDR1 MNHEY and CDR2 SVGAGI. CDR3 sequence (DNA): TGTGCCAGCAGGGGCGGACAGGGAGGGACAGATACGCAGTATTTT. Translation gives CASRGGQGGTDTQYF.

The genes are TRBV5-1 and TRBJ2-1, with D possibly being TRBD2 (5 bases). Germline loops: CDR1 SGHRS, CDR2 YFSETQ. CDR3 length equals 17 residues. V shed 5 bases and J shed 0 bases, with 18 bases lying between them. This chain's CDR3 is CASRPGTSESSYNEQFF. In DNA, the CDR3 is TGCGCCAGCAGACCGGGAACTAGTGAGAGCTCCTACAATGAGCAGTTCTTC.

The chain combines TRBV5-1 with TRBJ2-7; 10 nucleotides agree with TRBD2. The V and J ends lost 1 base and 3 bases, in that order; junction bases with no gene match: 7. This CDR3 is built from 16 residues. From germline, CDR1 is SGHRS and CDR2 YFSETQ. CDR3 region: CASSLSSSGSNYEQYF. DNA for the CDR3: TGCGCCAGCAGCTTGTCCTCTAGCGGGAGTAACTACGAGCAGTACTTC.

This chain connects TRBV6-6 to TRBJ2-1; 11 bases are a match to TRBD2. Germline V gene data show CDR1 as MNHNY and CDR2 as SVGAGI (reference sequence). This CDR3 comprises 13 residues. The V gene end was trimmed by 6 bases and the J gene end by 9 bases; junction bases not matched to a gene: 4. The CDR3 reads CASSRGTSGEQFF. The CDR3 DNA reads TGTGCCAGCAGCCGAGGGACTAGCGGTGAGCAGTTCTTC.

V is TRBV25-1 and J is TRBJ1-1; D perhaps matches TRBD1 (6 bases). The CDR3 has 13 amino acids. Germline V gives CDR1 MGHDK, CDR2 SYGVNS. V lost 7 bases and J 1 base, leaving 10 bases between the germline ends. CDR3 bases: TGTGCCAGCATGGGGGCCACGAACACTGAAGCTTTCTTT. Translation: CASMGATNTEAFF.

The V gene is TRBV18, the J gene TRBJ2-3, with TRBD2 as a possible D gene (6 bases). CDR1 is KGHSH, CDR2 LQKENI, per germline. This CDR3 has 15 residues. Trimming cost V 3 bases and J 0 bases, with 10 bases left between them. The CDR3 nucleotides read TGTGCCAGCTCACCTGGACTAACTAGCACAGATACGCAGTATTTT. Translation: CASSPGLTSTDTQYF.

The chain is built from TRBV7-8 and TRBJ2-1, with 7 nucleotides matching TRBD2. CDR1 is SGHVS and CDR2 is FQNEAQ in the germline V gene. The CDR3 has 15 residues. V shed 1 base and J 7 bases; nucleotides not matched to a gene: 7. The CDR3: CASSLGAGAGNEQFF. The CDR3 DNA follows: TGTGCCAGCAGCTTAGGGGCGGGAGCCGGGAATGAGCAGTTCTTC.

The rearrangement uses TRBV18 and TRBJ1-6; D is unclear. The CDR3 extends over 14 amino acids. Germline assignment: CDR1 KGHSH and CDR2 LQKENI. V gave up 5 bases and J gave up 4 bases, with 9 bases separating them. The CDR3 loop reads CASSRESYNSPLHF. DNA of the CDR3: TGTGCCAGCTCAAGAGAGTCTTATAATTCACCCCTCCACTTT.

This clone was seen more than once but under ten times. The chain links TRBV5-1 to TRBJ1-5; possible D gene TRBD1, 5 bases. The germline V gene has CDR1 SGHRS and CDR2 YFSETQ. CDR3 length: 13 amino acids. V lost 2 bases and J lost 13, with 16 bases in between. The CDR3 spells CASSFGGKAPQHF. In DNA form, the CDR3 reads TGCGCCAGCAGCTTCGGGGGTAAGGCCCCTCAGCATTTT.

This clone was observed once. The chain joins TRBV30 to TRBJ2-2; the D gene is possibly TRBD2 (6 bases). This CDR3 has 13 amino acids. Germline CDR1 reads GTSNPN; CDR2 reads SVGIG (reference sequence). In DNA, the CDR3 is TGTGCGACGGGGCAGGGAGGAACCGGGGAGCTGTTTTTT. Translation: CATGQGGTGELFF. Supplemented by reference TRBV30 and TRBJ2-2, the full variable domain reads SQTIHQWPATLVQPVGSPLSLECTVEGTSNPNLYWYRQAAGRGLQLLFYSVGIGQISSEVPQNLSASRPQDRQFILSSKKLLLSDSGFYLCATGQGGTGELFFGEGSRLTVL.

This clone has a handful of counts. The chain couples TRBV7-9 to TRBJ2-7; D might be TRBD2 (6 bases). The CDR3 is made up of 16 amino acids. CDR1 and CDR2 (germline): SEHNR, FQNEAQ (reference sequence). V lost 0 bases and J lost 6, with 18 bases in between. As DNA, the CDR3 is TGTGCCAGCAGCTTAGCGGGTGGGGGAAGGAGGGCCGAGCAGTACTTC. This gives the protein CASSLAGGGRRAEQYF.

The J gene is TRBJ1-4, the V gene TRBV6-5, with 9 nucleotides matching TRBD1. CDR1 is MNHEY, CDR2 SVGAGI, per germline. After removal of 2 bases from V and 7 bases from J, the junction contained 5 bases not matched to a gene. The length of the CDR3 is 15 residues. The DNA of the CDR3 is TGTGCCAGCAGTTACCAAGGGACAGGGCCTGAAAAACTGTTTTTT. Its protein is CASSYQGTGPEKLFF.

This clone was counted a single time. V usage is TRBV28 and J usage is TRBJ1-4; D is perhaps TRBD1 (6 bases). Trimming pared 8 bases from V and 10 bases from J, leaving 23 bases between. Germline V gene lookup returns CDR1 MDHEN and CDR2 SYDVKM. The CDR3 has 15 amino acids. The CDR3 protein is CASRPPTGPSGKLFF. CDR3 DNA: TGTGCCAGCCGACCGCCGACAGGTCCGAGTGGAAAACTGTTTTTT.

The rearrangement links TRBV6-1 to TRBJ1-5, with a tentative D call TRBD1 (6 bases). This CDR3 spans 15 amino acids. V was pared by 2 bases and J by 9 bases, with 17 bases between. The germline V gene has CDR1 MNHNS and CDR2 SASEGT. Here the CDR3 reads CASSEIVGGIRPQHF. CDR3 bases: TGTGCCAGCAGTGAAATTGTAGGGGGTATACGGCCCCAGCATTTT.

This chain links TRBV7-2 with TRBJ1-5, with a weak D call TRBD1 (5 bases). Trimming removed 2 bases from V and 0 bases from J, with 8 bases in between. The length of the CDR3 is 15 residues. Germline-derived CDR1 and CDR2 are SGHTA and FQGNSA. The CDR3 loop is CASSLWGYSNQPQHF. As DNA, the CDR3 is TGTGCCAGCAGCTTATGGGGCTATAGCAATCAGCCCCAGCATTTT.

This clone occurred once. The chain uses TRBV4-1 and TRBJ2-7; TRBD2 is a possible D gene (6 bases). Deletions cut 4 bases from V and 1 base from J, with 11 bases between. This CDR3 spans 14 amino acids. Germline values: CDR1 MGHRA, CDR2 YSYEKL. The CDR3 loop reads CASSRRRGSYEQYF. The CDR3 bases are TGCGCCAGCAGCCGTAGACGGGGGTCCTACGAGCAGTACTTC.

This chain joins TRBV4-2 and TRBJ2-7, with D unclear. In germline, CDR1 is LGHNA, CDR2 YNFKEQ. The CDR3 loop spans 17 amino acids. V lost 0 bases, J lost 3 bases, and 18 bases lay in between. CDR3 bases: TGTGCCAGCAGCCAAGAAGGTCCGTCCGAGGCGTACTACGAGCAGTACTTC. This translates into CASSQEGPSEAYYEQYF.

This chain joins TRBV6-2 or TRBV6-3 and TRBJ2-7; 8 nucleotides agree with TRBD2. Trimming took 0 bases from V and 7 from J; bases not matched to a gene: 17. Per the germline V gene, CDR1 is MNHEY and CDR2 is SVGEGT. The CDR3 is made up of 18 amino acids. The DNA of the CDR3 is TGTGCCAGCAGTTACTCAATTCGAACGGGAGGGCCGATACGGGAGCAGTACTTC. It specifies CASSYSIRTGGPIREQYF.

This clone was detected only once. The chain recombines TRBV19 with TRBJ1-3; perhaps TRBD1 as D (6 bases). CDR1 LNHDA and CDR2 SQIVND come from the germline V gene (reference sequence). The CDR3 contains 16 residues. Between the trimmed V and J ends, which lost 8 bases and 0 bases, there was a span of 17 bases. Here the CDR3 reads CASRTVASPSGNTIYF. In DNA form, the CDR3 reads TGTGCCAGTCGGACAGTCGCATCACCCTCTGGAAACACCATATATTTT.

This chain links TRBV7-9 with TRBJ1-3; 9 bases map to TRBD1. The trim removed 4 bases at V and 2 bases at J, leaving 3 bases unmatched. The CDR3 contains 15 residues. Per germline, CDR1 SEHNR and CDR2 FQNEAQ (reference sequence). CDR3: CASSSTGGAGNTIYF. The CDR3, as DNA: TGTGCCAGCAGCTCAACAGGGGGCGCTGGAAACACCATATATTTT.